These T cell receptor beta chains were read from a single sample in a study of blood T cell repertoires in COVID-19. Assay: immunoSEQ multiplex PCR; the TCRdb copy retains only in-frame clones and omits some. This table has 150,000 to 200,000 clones, approximately 90% appearing once. Sequencing used peripheral blood. These receptors came from a man in his forties with active or convalescent COVID-19. CDR3s include the opening cysteine and the closing phenylalanine or tryptophan. A D gene is named only where the DNA matches it firmly. Rows give clone size only sometimes, using once, few, many, or a class for an expanded clone.

d_gene: TRBD1; j_gene: TRBJ2-6; abundance: NA; v_gene: TRBV11-2; CDR3aa: CASSAPGQGLPGANVLTF; CDR3nt: TGTGCCAGCAGCGCCCCGGGACAGGGTCTACCTGGGGCCAACGTCCTGACTTTC
d_gene: TRBD1; j_gene: TRBJ2-7; abundance: NA; v_gene: TRBV7-9; CDR3aa: CASSSTKGQVSYEQYF; CDR3nt: TGTGCCAGCAGCTCAACAAAGGGACAGGTAAGCTACGAGCAGTACTTC
d_gene: TRBD2; j_gene: TRBJ2-2; abundance: NA; v_gene: TRBV5-6; CDR3aa: CASSPRLAGGPYTGELFF; CDR3nt: TGTGCCAGCAGCCCCAGACTAGCGGGAGGGCCATACACCGGGGAGCTGTTTTTT
d_gene: NA; j_gene: TRBJ2-7; abundance: NA; v_gene: TRBV6-5; CDR3aa: CASSLNYEQYF; CDR3nt: TGTGCCAGCAGCCTTAACTACGAGCAGTACTTC
d_gene: NA; j_gene: TRBJ2-2; abundance: once; v_gene: TRBV29-1; CDR3aa: CSVLAHTGELFF; CDR3nt: TGCAGCGTCTTGGCTCACACCGGGGAGCTGTTTTTT
d_gene: TRBD1; j_gene: TRBJ1-4; abundance: NA; v_gene: TRBV13; CDR3aa: CASSFHRGLNEKLFF; CDR3nt: TGTGCCAGCAGCTTTCACAGGGGACTTAATGAAAAACTGTTTTTT
d_gene: NA; j_gene: TRBJ2-4; abundance: NA; v_gene: TRBV5-6; CDR3aa: CASSFYGLGSGKGVQYF; CDR3nt: TGTGCCAGCAGCTTTTACGGTCTTGGGTCTGGGAAGGGAGTTCAGTACTTC
d_gene: TRBD1; j_gene: TRBJ2-5; abundance: NA; v_gene: TRBV5-4; CDR3aa: CASTKQGKSETQYF; CDR3nt: TGTGCCAGCACCAAACAGGGGAAATCAGAGACCCAGTACTTC
d_gene: TRBD1; j_gene: TRBJ1-6; abundance: NA; v_gene: TRBV28; CDR3aa: CASTPGGGSPLHF; CDR3nt: TGTGCCAGCACCCCAGGGGGTGGATCACCCCTCCACTTT
d_gene: NA; j_gene: TRBJ1-1; abundance: NA; v_gene: TRBV12-5; CDR3aa: CASELGRTLNTEAFF; CDR3nt: TGTGCTAGTGAACTAGGACGGACTTTGAACACTGAAGCTTTCTTT
d_gene: NA; j_gene: TRBJ1-4; abundance: NA; v_gene: TRBV28; CDR3aa: CASRWQNEKLFF; CDR3nt: TGTGCCAGCCGATGGCAGAATGAAAAACTGTTTTTT
d_gene: NA; j_gene: TRBJ2-3; abundance: NA; v_gene: TRBV10-3; CDR3aa: CAISGVASAVTDTQYF; CDR3nt: TGTGCCATCAGTGGCGTGGCTAGCGCGGTCACAGATACGCAGTATTTT
d_gene: TRBD2; j_gene: TRBJ2-1; abundance: NA; v_gene: TRBV6-2/TRBV6-3; CDR3aa: CASSYLAGGTYNEQFF; CDR3nt: TGTGCCAGCAGTTATCTGGCGGGAGGGACCTACAATGAGCAGTTCTTC
d_gene: NA; j_gene: TRBJ1-2; abundance: NA; v_gene: TRBV5-1; CDR3aa: CASSLASVNYGYTF; CDR3nt: TGCGCCAGCAGCTTGGCGTCAGTTAACTATGGCTACACCTTC
d_gene: NA; j_gene: TRBJ1-6; abundance: NA; v_gene: TRBV19; CDR3aa: CASSIQGSSPLHF; CDR3nt: TGTGCCAGTAGTATACAGGGATCTTCACCCCTCCACTTT
d_gene: TRBD1; j_gene: TRBJ1-2; abundance: NA; v_gene: TRBV3-1/TRBV3-2; CDR3aa: CASSPQGVHGYTF; CDR3nt: TGTGCCAGCAGCCCCCAGGGGGTTCATGGCTACACCTTC
d_gene: TRBD1; j_gene: TRBJ1-1; abundance: NA; v_gene: TRBV5-1; CDR3aa: CASSIGTGGGSRTEAFF; CDR3nt: TGCGCCAGCAGCATAGGAACAGGGGGCGGATCTCGCACTGAAGCTTTCTTT
d_gene: NA; j_gene: TRBJ1-2; abundance: NA; v_gene: TRBV28; CDR3aa: CASGGEIYGYTF; CDR3nt: TGCGCCTCCGGGGGGGAGATCTATGGCTACACCTTC
d_gene: TRBD1; j_gene: TRBJ1-3; abundance: NA; v_gene: TRBV28; CDR3aa: CASSPGQGTGNTIYF; CDR3nt: TGTGCCAGCAGTCCAGGACAGGGCACTGGAAACACCATATATTTT
d_gene: NA; j_gene: TRBJ1-6; abundance: NA; v_gene: TRBV19; CDR3aa: CASTEFPVPNSPLHF; CDR3nt: TGTGCCAGTACCGAATTTCCAGTGCCAAATTCACCCCTCCACTTT
d_gene: TRBD1; j_gene: TRBJ1-3; abundance: NA; v_gene: TRBV18; CDR3aa: CASSPPGTGGLGNTIYF; CDR3nt: TGTGCCAGCTCACCACCGGGGACAGGGGGACTTGGAAACACCATATATTTT
d_gene: TRBD1; j_gene: TRBJ1-1; abundance: NA; v_gene: TRBV19; CDR3aa: CASSMGRGFAEAFF; CDR3nt: TGTGCCAGTAGTATGGGCAGGGGGTTCGCTGAAGCTTTCTTT
d_gene: NA; j_gene: TRBJ2-5; abundance: once; v_gene: TRBV5-1; CDR3aa: CAKTQETQYF; CDR3nt: TGCGCCAAGACACAAGAGACCCAGTACTTC
d_gene: NA; j_gene: TRBJ1-2; abundance: NA; v_gene: TRBV7-9; CDR3aa: CASSFTTDYGYTF; CDR3nt: TGTGCCAGCAGCTTTACCACAGACTATGGCTACACCTTC
d_gene: TRBD1; j_gene: TRBJ2-5; abundance: NA; v_gene: TRBV7-9; CDR3aa: CASSKPGQGASETQYF; CDR3nt: TGTGCCAGCAGCAAACCGGGACAGGGGGCGTCTGAGACCCAGTACTTC
d_gene: NA; j_gene: TRBJ2-7; abundance: NA; v_gene: TRBV29-1; CDR3aa: CSVTGTTYEQYF; CDR3nt: TGCAGCGTCACAGGGACAACCTACGAGCAGTACTTC
d_gene: NA; j_gene: TRBJ1-2; abundance: NA; v_gene: TRBV7-2; CDR3aa: CASSIDRDTRRANYGYTF; CDR3nt: TGTGCCAGCAGCATCGACCGGGACACTCGCAGAGCTAACTATGGCTACACCTTC
d_gene: NA; j_gene: TRBJ2-2; abundance: NA; v_gene: TRBV7-2; CDR3aa: CASSLKFRQLNTGELFF; CDR3nt: TGTGCCAGCAGCTTAAAATTTAGACAGCTGAACACCGGGGAGCTGTTTTTT
d_gene: NA; j_gene: TRBJ1-2; abundance: NA; v_gene: TRBV3-1/TRBV3-2; CDR3aa: CASSQDWGVDYGYTF; CDR3nt: TGTGCCAGCAGCCAAGATTGGGGGGTGGACTATGGCTACACCTTC
d_gene: TRBD2; j_gene: TRBJ2-2; abundance: NA; v_gene: TRBV28; CDR3aa: CASSQTSGRAYWTGELFF; CDR3nt: TGTGCCAGCAGCCAGACTAGCGGGAGGGCCTATTGGACCGGGGAGCTGTTTTTT